This entry lists 22 T cell receptor beta chains sequenced from one sample in a study of T cells in Graves' hyperthyroidism and ophthalmopathy. Using RNA transcripts as the source, TCR beta CDR3 regions were amplified. The HTBI primer set served for first-round RT-PCR of the TCR CDR3. TCRdb ran MiXCR on the multiplex PCR reads and lists one entry per CDR3 protein. Here the sample spans approximately 300,000 distinct CDR3 sequences, roughly 20% being singletons. The material sequenced was blood. The source of these receptors is a man in his fifties with Graves' ophthalmopathy.

This clonotype has at least ten counts. V is TRBV9 and J is TRBJ2-7; D is uncertain. CDR3 length: 15 residues. Trimming stripped 0 bases from V and 2 bases from J, with 12 bases between. From germline, CDR1 is SGDLS and CDR2 YYNGEE. CDR3 residues: CASSVATAGAYEQYF. DNA of the CDR3: TGTGCCAGCAGCGTAGCTACGGCCGGAGCCTACGAGCAGTACTTC.

This clonotype was detected ten times or more. CDR3 amino acids: CASSPEGTRGETQYF. DNA for the CDR3: TGTGCCAGCTCACCCGAGGGAACTAGGGGAGAGACCCAGTACTTC. The chain couples TRBV18 to TRBJ2-5; the D gene could be TRBD1 or TRBD2 (5 bases each). V was clipped by 3 bases and J by 4 bases, with 15 bases between them. Germline CDR1 is KGHSH and CDR2 is LQKENI. The CDR3 loop spans 15 amino acids. The full variable domain, with the rest looked up from reference TRBV18 and TRBJ2-5, is NAGVMQNPRHLVRRRGQEARLRCSPMKGHSHVYWYRQLPEEGLKFMVYLQKENIIDESGMPKERFSAEFPKEGPSILRIQQVVRGDSAAYFCASSPEGTRGETQYFGPGTRLLVL.

The sample holds a few counts of this clonotype. This chain connects TRBV7-9 to TRBJ2-1, with a possible D match to TRBD2 (6 bases). The germline gives CDR1 SEHNR, CDR2 FQNEAQ (reference sequence). The CDR3 has 15 amino acids. Trimming pared 1 base from V and 6 bases from J, leaving 13 bases between. Written as DNA, the CDR3 is TGTGCCAGCAGCTTAGATCGTGGGACTCTCAATGAGCAGTTCTTC. Its translation is CASSLDRGTLNEQFF.

This clonotype occurred a few times. This chain connects TRBV30 to TRBJ2-1; 9 positions match TRBD2. This CDR3 has 16 residues. V trimming: 4 bases; J trimming: 2 bases; junction bases outside the gene matches: 9. CDR1 GTSNPN and CDR2 SVGIG come from the germline V gene (reference sequence). This chain's CDR3 is CAWNQASGMTYNEQFF. As DNA, the CDR3 is TGTGCCTGGAACCAGGCTAGCGGGATGACCTACAATGAGCAGTTCTTC.

This clonotype occurred a few times. V and J are TRBV5-4 and TRBJ1-2, with TRBD1 matching 7 bases. From germline, CDR1 is SGHNT and CDR2 YYREEE (reference sequence). The length of the CDR3 is 13 residues. V shed 4 bases, J shed 13 bases, and the junction held 13 bases outside the gene matches. The CDR3 sequence is CASSLGGEARPTF. The CDR3 coding sequence is TGTGCCAGCAGCCTAGGGGGCGAAGCTCGCCCCACCTTC.

The table lists this clonotype with many counts. The chain uses TRBV11-2 and TRBJ1-1; maybe TRBD1 (6 bases). Germline V gene lookup returns CDR1 SGHAT and CDR2 FQNNGV. This CDR3 is 15 amino acids long. V was pared by 5 bases and J by 4 bases, with 17 bases between. CDR3 residues: CASSPRGGGRTEAFF. For the CDR3, the DNA is TGTGCCAGCAGCCCCCGAGGCGGGGGCCGCACTGAAGCTTTCTTT.

Of note for this clonotype: One end of the junction is discordant with germline, which a read error may explain. The chain recombines TRBV10-3 with TRBJ2-1; D gene unclear. The CDR3 spans 13 residues. Germline CDR1 is ENHRY and CDR2 is SYGVKD. The CDR3 region has the DNA TGTACCATCAATACGATTAGGGACAATGAGCAGTTCTTC. Translating it yields CTINTIRDNEQFF.

CDR3 protein: CSAPTSGRGLDTQYF. In DNA, the CDR3 is TGCAGTGCCCCGACTAGCGGGAGGGGGTTGGATACGCAGTATTTT. The J gene is TRBJ2-3, the V gene TRBV20-1; the match to TRBD2 covers 14 bases. The V segment lost 6 bases and the J segment 6 bases; nucleotides outside the gene matches: 8. This CDR3 contains 15 residues. The germline V gene has CDR1 DFQATT and CDR2 SNEGSKA (reference sequence).

In this sample, this clonotype turned up many times. V and J are TRBV30 and TRBJ2-5; TRBD2 aligns across 13 bases. This CDR3 spans 16 amino acids. Germline loops: CDR1 GTSNPN, CDR2 SVGIG (reference sequence). After removal of 0 bases from V and 4 bases from J, the junction contained 5 bases not matched to a gene. CDR3 residues: CAWSVLAGGLGETQYF. CDR3 DNA: TGTGCCTGGAGTGTACTAGCGGGAGGGCTAGGAGAGACCCAGTACTTC.

The table lists this clonotype with a few counts. A much more abundant neighbour one base away suggests this may be a read error. The rearrangement uses TRBV11-2 and TRBJ2-7, with no clear D. The CDR3 has 13 residues. The germline V gene has CDR1 SGHAT and CDR2 FQNNGV. The CDR3 protein is CASILEVSGEQYF. DNA of the CDR3: TGTGCCAGCATCTTAGAGGTTTCAGGCGAGCAGTACTTC.

Only a few counts were recorded for this clonotype. CDR3 nucleotides: TGCGCCAGCAGCCAGTCGGATTGGACTGAAGCTTTCTTT. Protein: CASSQSDWTEAFF. The J gene is TRBJ1-1, the V gene TRBV4-1; D is undetermined. V lost 3 bases to trimming and J lost 5 bases, with 10 bases between them. The CDR3 has 13 residues. The V gene's germline CDR1 is MGHRA and CDR2 YSYEKL.

Ten or more counts support this clonotype. The rearrangement links TRBV11-2 to TRBJ2-7; D unresolved. This CDR3 has 13 residues. The V end was cut by 1 base, the J end by 3 bases, with 7 bases between. Germline V CDR1 and CDR2: SGHAT, FQNNGV. The CDR3 DNA is TGTGCCAGCAGCTTAGTATCCAACTACGAGCAGTACTTC. The encoded protein is CASSLVSNYEQYF.

This clonotype has at least ten counts. CDR3 protein: CASTTGTLLREQYF. DNA for the CDR3: TGTGCCAGCACCACCGGGACACTACTTCGCGAGCAGTACTTC. This chain connects TRBV28 to TRBJ2-7; tentative D call: TRBD1 (6 bases). Between the trimmed V and J ends, which lost 7 bases and 6 bases, there was a span of 19 bases. The CDR3 consists of 14 residues. The germline CDR1 and CDR2 sequences are MDHEN and SYDVKM. Full variable domain (remainder filled in from reference TRBV28 and TRBJ2-7): DVKVTQSSRYLVKRTGEKVFLECVQDMDHENMFWYRQDPGLGLRLIYFSYDVKMKEKGDIPEGYSVSREKKERFSLILESASTNQTSMYLCASTTGTLLREQYFGPGTRLTVT.

The chain is built from TRBV14 and TRBJ1-3; D ambiguous. Trimming shortened V by 0 bases and J by 9 bases, and 9 bases separated the two germline ends. Looked up from germline, CDR1 is SGHDN and CDR2 is FVKESK. This CDR3 comprises 13 residues. CDR3 sequence reads: CASSQDYVGTIYF. CDR3 nucleotide sequence: TGTGCCAGCAGCCAAGATTACGTGGGCACCATATATTTT. Based on the CDR3 plus reference TRBV14 and TRBJ1-3, the full variable domain is EAGVTQFPSHSVIEKGQTVTLRCDPISGHDNLYWYRRVMGKEIKFLLHFVKESKQDESGMPNNRFLAERTGGTYSTLKVQPAELEDSGVYFCASSQDYVGTIYFGEGSWLTVV.

This clonotype was counted ten times or more. The chain has TRBV3-1 and TRBJ1-6, with D uncertain. V lost 0 bases to trimming and J lost 13 bases, with 4 bases between them. The CDR3 loop spans 11 amino acids. Germline CDR1 LGHDT, CDR2 YNNKEL (reference sequence). The chain's CDR3 is CASSQEGPLHF. The CDR3 DNA is TGTGCCAGCAGCCAAGAGGGGCCCCTCCACTTT.

This clonotype was recorded a few times. The chain couples TRBV10-3 to TRBJ1-5, with 7 bases that match TRBD1. The CDR3 has 12 residues. The trim removed 5 bases at V and 9 bases at J, leaving 4 bases unmatched. The germline V gene has CDR1 ENHRY and CDR2 SYGVKD. CDR3 protein: CAISQGEVPQHF. The CDR3 nucleotides are TGTGCCATCAGTCAGGGGGAGGTGCCCCAGCATTTT.

This clonotype was observed at least ten times. The rearrangement links TRBV30 to TRBJ1-1; the match to TRBD1 covers 7 bases. Germline CDR1 is GTSNPN and CDR2 is SVGIG (reference sequence). CDR3 length: 14 residues. The J segment lost 2 bases and the V segment lost 4 bases, leaving 7 bases of the junction unmatched. The CDR3 spells CAWKPDRTNTEAFF. CDR3 sequence (DNA): TGTGCCTGGAAACCGGACAGGACCAACACTGAAGCTTTCTTT.

The gene calls are TRBV6-4 and TRBJ2-4; 9 bases map to TRBD2. Germline loops: CDR1 MRHNA, CDR2 SNTAGT. The CDR3 is made up of 15 amino acids. The V gene end was trimmed by 4 bases and the J gene end by 3 bases; junction bases not matched to a gene: 4. CDR3 in DNA: TGTGCCAGCAGTGCGCAAGCGGGAGGCAAAAACATTCAGTACTTC. It translates to CASSAQAGGKNIQYF.

This clonotype has ten or more counts. This rearrangement joins TRBV12-3 or TRBV12-4 to TRBJ2-4, with 14 nucleotides matching TRBD2. The V and J ends lost 6 bases and 8 bases, in that order; junction bases with no gene match: 9. The CDR3 spans 16 residues. CDR3: CASSPGLAGEPDIQYF. The CDR3 bases are TGTGCCAGCAGCCCGGGACTAGCGGGAGAACCGGACATTCAGTACTTC.

This clonotype has at least ten counts. The chain uses TRBV2 and TRBJ2-5; TRBD2 matches at 7 bases. V dropped 4 bases and J dropped 2; count of bases not matched to a gene: 10. Germline CDR1 SNHLY, CDR2 FYNNEI. The length of the CDR3 is 16 residues. This chain's CDR3 is CASSGLGLAEQETQYF. The CDR3 coding sequence is TGTGCCAGCAGTGGGTTAGGGCTAGCGGAGCAAGAGACCCAGTACTTC.

This clonotype was seen repeatedly, ten times or more. The V and J genes are TRBV28 and TRBJ2-1; possible D gene TRBD2, 6 bases. Trimming stripped 2 bases from V and 9 bases from J, with 14 bases between. The CDR3 runs to 14 residues. Germline CDR1 reads MDHEN; CDR2 reads SYDVKM. The CDR3 loop is CASSLGGGGLEQFF. For the CDR3, the DNA is TGTGCCAGCAGTTTAGGGGGAGGCGGGCTTGAGCAGTTCTTC. The full variable domain, rest sourced from reference TRBV28 and TRBJ2-1, is DVKVTQSSRYLVKRTGEKVFLECVQDMDHENMFWYRQDPGLGLRLIYFSYDVKMKEKGDIPEGYSVSREKKERFSLILESASTNQTSMYLCASSLGGGGLEQFFGPGTRLTVL.

Concerning this clonotype: A much larger clone sits a single nucleotide away, making a read error possible. V usage is TRBV12-3 or TRBV12-4 and J usage is TRBJ2-5; the D is unclear. Deletions cut 5 bases from V and 8 bases from J, with 21 bases between. The CDR3 has 15 residues. In DNA, the CDR3 is TGTGCCAGCAGTCTTTCTACAGAACAGTCCGCAACCCAGTACTTC. Translation gives CASSLSTEQSATQYF.